What follows describes a single T cell receptor (beta chain). Its antigen remains unidentified. Naive CD4 T cells were sorted as CD45RO-negative, CD62L-positive. This record comes from a study of human versus mouse CDR3 diversity and MHC coevolution. Findings of the study overall: Clonal inequality was lowest in most of the three human donors.

The data were produced by immunoSEQ multiplex PCR, yet TCRdb's version contains in-frame clones alone and is incomplete. The top ten clones hold 1.3% of a sample with roughly 86,000 clones, approximately 92% of them seen once. The receptor's source is a person aged 25 to 69 in good health. Material for sequencing was naive CD4+ T cells from blood. The sample's subset: CD45RO-negative CD62L-positive naive CD4 T cells.

CDR3 DNA: TGTGCCAGCAGCTTGGGGGCCAGCTCCTACAATGAGCAGTTCTTC. Amino acids: CASSLGASSYNEQFF. The rearrangement joins TRBV5-8 to TRBJ2-1, with D unclear. The CDR3 length is 15 residues. Germline CDR1 and CDR2: SGHTS and YDEGEE. The V end lost 0 bases, the J end lost 0 bases, and 7 bases lay between the germline ends. Drawing the rest from reference TRBV5-8 and TRBJ2-1, the complete variable domain is EAGVTQSPTHLIKTRGQQATLRCSPISGHTSVYWYQQALGLGLQFLLWYDEGEERNRGNFPPRFSGRQFPNYSSELNVNALELEDSALYLCASSLGASSYNEQFFGPGTRLTVL.